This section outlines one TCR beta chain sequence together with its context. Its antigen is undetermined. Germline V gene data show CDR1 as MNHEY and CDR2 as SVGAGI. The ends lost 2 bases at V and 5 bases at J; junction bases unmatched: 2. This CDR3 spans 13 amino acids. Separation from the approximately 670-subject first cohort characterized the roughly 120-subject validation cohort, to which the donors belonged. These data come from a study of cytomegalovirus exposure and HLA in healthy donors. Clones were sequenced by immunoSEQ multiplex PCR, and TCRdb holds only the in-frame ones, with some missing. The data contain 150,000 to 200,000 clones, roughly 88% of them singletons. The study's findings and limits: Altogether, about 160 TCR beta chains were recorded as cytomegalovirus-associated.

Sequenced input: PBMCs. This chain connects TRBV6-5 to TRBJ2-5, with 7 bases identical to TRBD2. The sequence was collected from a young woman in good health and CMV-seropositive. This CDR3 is CASSYGRGETQYF. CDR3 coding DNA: TGTGCCAGCAGTTACGGGAGGGGTGAGACCCAGTACTTC.